This T cell receptor (beta chain) comes out of a study of blood T cell repertoires in COVID-19. Trimming cost V 3 bases and J 2 bases, with 13 bases left between them. This CDR3 has 15 amino acids. CDR1 is LNHDA, CDR2 SQIVND, per germline (reference sequence). Only in-frame clones appear in the TCRdb table, and some are missing; sequencing was by immunoSEQ multiplex PCR. The table shows about 400,000 clones, with approximately 91% occurring only once. Individuals aged 18 to 89 years were recruited from some 26 US areas. Cohort placement rested on clinical history that participants reported themselves.

The chain links TRBV19 to TRBJ2-5, with D perhaps matching TRBD2 (6 bases). The specimen was PBMCs or T cells enriched from blood (not recorded which). The TCR sequence derives from a woman aged 40 to 55 with acute COVID-19. For the CDR3, the DNA is TGTGCCAGTAGTATGGGCGGGGATCGACAAGAGACCCAGTACTTC. Translated, it gives CASSMGGDRQETQYF.